The rows below give T cell receptor beta chains drawn from one sample of a study of blood T cell repertoires in COVID-19. Produced via immunoSEQ multiplex PCR; TCRdb's table is partial and in-frame only. The top ten clones hold 4.5% to 5% of a sample with some 69,000 clones, roughly nine tenths of them seen once. The sequencing input was peripheral blood. The source is a woman aged 45-60 years with active COVID-19. The CDR3 runs from the conserved cysteine through the conserved F or W. A D gene is named only where the DNA matches it firmly. For some rows the clone size is stated as once, few or many, or as a class when expanded; others skip it.

d_gene: NA; abundance: NA; v_gene: TRBV9; j_gene: TRBJ2-3; CDR3aa: CASSVEGGGTDTQYF; CDR3nt: TGTGCCAGCAGCGTAGAGGGAGGTGGGACAGATACGCAGTATTTT
d_gene: NA; abundance: NA; v_gene: TRBV24-1; j_gene: TRBJ2-7; CDR3aa: CATSSARTAYEQYF; CDR3nt: TGTGCCACCAGCTCAGCACGGACAGCGTACGAGCAGTACTTC
d_gene: TRBD1; abundance: NA; v_gene: TRBV5-1; j_gene: TRBJ2-7; CDR3aa: CASSEGGASTYEQYF; CDR3nt: TGCGCCAGCAGCGAAGGGGGCGCCTCAACCTACGAGCAGTACTTC
d_gene: TRBD2; abundance: NA; v_gene: TRBV30; j_gene: TRBJ2-1; CDR3aa: CAWSVLWTSGEKLGGQFF; CDR3nt: TGTGCCTGGAGTGTACTCTGGACTAGCGGTGAGAAATTGGGCGGGCAGTTCTTC
d_gene: TRBD2; abundance: NA; v_gene: TRBV5-1; j_gene: TRBJ2-1; CDR3aa: CASSLGLAGGYNEQFF; CDR3nt: TGCGCCAGCAGCTTGGGTCTAGCGGGAGGCTACAATGAGCAGTTCTTC
d_gene: NA; abundance: NA; v_gene: TRBV7-9; j_gene: TRBJ1-1; CDR3aa: CASSLVWREAEAFF; CDR3nt: TGTGCCAGCAGCTTAGTTTGGCGGGAAGCTGAAGCTTTCTTT
d_gene: TRBD1; abundance: NA; v_gene: TRBV5-1; j_gene: TRBJ2-3; CDR3aa: CASSPGTGPPDTQYF; CDR3nt: TGCGCCAGCAGCCCCGGGACAGGGCCCCCAGATACGCAGTATTTT
d_gene: TRBD2; abundance: NA; v_gene: TRBV7-9; j_gene: TRBJ2-1; CDR3aa: CASSLFREGSYNEQFF; CDR3nt: TGTGCCAGCAGCTTATTCCGGGAGGGGTCCTACAATGAGCAGTTCTTC
d_gene: NA; abundance: NA; v_gene: TRBV18; j_gene: TRBJ2-5; CDR3aa: CASSPGAHQETQYF; CDR3nt: TGTGCCAGCTCACCAGGGGCACACCAAGAGACCCAGTACTTC
d_gene: TRBD1; abundance: few; v_gene: TRBV4-2; j_gene: TRBJ1-2; CDR3aa: CASSQPGGVNYGYTF; CDR3nt: TGTGCCAGCAGTCAACCAGGGGGAGTTAACTATGGCTACACCTTC
d_gene: TRBD1; abundance: NA; v_gene: TRBV15; j_gene: TRBJ2-7; CDR3aa: CATSRDAGGTGRDEQYF; CDR3nt: TGTGCCACCAGCAGAGACGCGGGCGGGACAGGGCGGGACGAGCAGTACTTC
d_gene: TRBD1; abundance: NA; v_gene: TRBV10-1; j_gene: TRBJ2-1; CDR3aa: CASRAKGGTEQFF; CDR3nt: TGCGCCAGCAGAGCGAAAGGGGGCACTGAGCAGTTCTTC
d_gene: TRBD2; abundance: NA; v_gene: TRBV2; j_gene: TRBJ2-1; CDR3aa: CASSLTSGDNEQFF; CDR3nt: TGTGCCAGCAGCCTGACTAGCGGGGACAATGAGCAGTTCTTC
d_gene: NA; abundance: NA; v_gene: TRBV21-1; j_gene: TRBJ1-2; CDR3aa: CASSKVPRYGYTF; CDR3nt: TGTGCCAGCAGCAAAGTCCCACGGTATGGCTACACCTTC
d_gene: TRBD2; abundance: NA; v_gene: TRBV13; j_gene: TRBJ2-7; CDR3aa: CASSLGGTSSVEQYF; CDR3nt: TGTGCCAGCAGCTTAGGCGGGACTAGCAGTGTCGAGCAGTACTTC
d_gene: TRBD2; abundance: NA; v_gene: TRBV7-9; j_gene: TRBJ2-3; CDR3aa: CASSFASGSYTQYF; CDR3nt: TGTGCCAGCAGCTTTGCTAGCGGGAGCTATACGCAGTATTTT
d_gene: TRBD2; abundance: NA; v_gene: TRBV5-4; j_gene: TRBJ2-1; CDR3aa: CASNLAGDSYNEQFF; CDR3nt: TGTGCCAGCAACTTAGCGGGAGATAGCTACAATGAGCAGTTCTTC
d_gene: NA; abundance: once; v_gene: TRBV3-1/TRBV3-2; j_gene: TRBJ2-7; CDR3aa: CASRNAAAAYEQYF; CDR3nt: TGTGCCAGCAGGAACGCGGCAGCCGCCTACGAGCAGTACTTC
d_gene: TRBD2; abundance: NA; v_gene: TRBV2; j_gene: TRBJ2-7; CDR3aa: CASSQYGTSGRANYEQYF; CDR3nt: TGTGCCAGCAGTCAGTACGGGACTAGCGGGAGGGCCAATTACGAGCAGTACTTC
d_gene: NA; abundance: NA; v_gene: TRBV12-3/TRBV12-4; j_gene: TRBJ2-7; CDR3aa: CASTLSPNEQYF; CDR3nt: TGTGCCAGCACCCTATCCCCGAACGAGCAGTACTTC
d_gene: NA; abundance: NA; v_gene: TRBV25-1; j_gene: TRBJ1-1; CDR3aa: CASSDHQGNTEAFF; CDR3nt: TGTGCCAGCAGTGATCACCAGGGAAACACTGAAGCTTTCTTT